The 14 T cell receptor beta chains given below trace back to one sample, sequenced in a study of blood T cell repertoires in COVID-19. TCRdb's copy holds only in-frame clones and misses some; the assay was immunoSEQ multiplex PCR. The sample contains about 310,000 clones, approximately 89% of which appear only once. The specimen sequenced was PBMCs or T cells enriched from blood (not recorded which). The receptors stem from a woman aged 25-40 years who had recovered from COVID-19.

The chain has TRBV13 and TRBJ1-2; 7 bases fit TRBD1. CDR1 and CDR2 from the germline V gene are PRHDT and FYEKMQ (reference sequence). The CDR3 runs to 15 residues. J was trimmed by 7 bases and V by 5 bases; bases with no gene match: 13. The CDR3 sequence is CASSNRDSPRSGYTF. The CDR3 bases are TGTGCCAGCAGCAACCGGGACAGCCCTCGGTCTGGCTACACCTTC.

The gene calls are TRBV2 and TRBJ1-6, with D possibly TRBD1 on 5 matching bases. Germline CDR1 reads SNHLY; CDR2 reads FYNNEI. The V and J ends lost 11 bases and 9 bases respectively, with 23 bases between them. The CDR3 runs to 15 residues. CDR3 bases: TGTGCCGGACAAGACCGGGAGCCCCAGGGTTCACCCCTCCACTTT. Translation gives CAGQDREPQGSPLHF.

The rearrangement uses TRBV4-2 and TRBJ2-2; 12 bases are shared with TRBD1. The CDR3 is 15 residues long. J lost 9 bases, V lost 4 bases, and 6 bases had no gene match. The germline CDR1 and CDR2 sequences are LGHNA and YNFKEQ. DNA for the CDR3: TGTGCCAGCAGCCTCCGGGACAGGGGGCCTTGGGAGCTGTTTTTT. Translation: CASSLRDRGPWELFF.

This clone was seen once. The chain combines TRBV28 with TRBJ2-7; TRBD2 matches 14 bases. CDR1 and CDR2 (germline): MDHEN, SYDVKM. This CDR3 is built from 14 residues. Trimming took 7 bases from V and 4 from J; bases not matched to a gene: 3. The CDR3 bases are TGTGCCAGCACTGGGACTAGCGGGAGTTACGAGCAGTACTTC. Translating it yields CASTGTSGSYEQYF.

The chain links TRBV30 to TRBJ1-5; no clear D. The CDR3 covers 16 residues. Germline-derived CDR1 and CDR2 are GTSNPN and SVGIG (reference sequence). Trimming took off 0 bases at V and 0 bases at J, with 12 bases between the two ends. CDR3 coding DNA: TGTGCCTGGAGTGTACTTATGAGAGATAGCAATCAGCCCCAGCATTTT. This sequence encodes CAWSVLMRDSNQPQHF.

This chain links TRBV2 with TRBJ2-1; 7 bases align to TRBD1. Germline V gene sequence: CDR1 SNHLY, CDR2 FYNNEI. V trimming: 6 bases; J trimming: 0 bases; junction bases outside the gene matches: 8. CDR3 length equals 16 residues. This chain's CDR3 is CASRTYRDSSYNEQFF. CDR3 coding DNA: TGTGCCAGCAGGACCTATCGGGACAGCTCCTACAATGAGCAGTTCTTC.

This clone was recorded at least ten times. The V and J genes are TRBV4-2 and TRBJ1-5; 7 nucleotides match TRBD1. The CDR3 runs 16 residues. Germline V gene data show CDR1 as LGHNA and CDR2 as YNFKEQ. J gave up 4 bases and V 0 bases, and 6 bases lay outside the gene matches. DNA for the CDR3: TGTGCCAGCAGCCAAGATTGGACAGGTTCTAATCAGCCCCAGCATTTT. It codes for CASSQDWTGSNQPQHF.

The gene calls are TRBV30 and TRBJ2-7; 12 positions agree with TRBD2. Germline V CDR1 and CDR2: GTSNPN, SVGIG (reference sequence). The CDR3 is made up of 15 amino acids. J lost 5 bases, V lost 2 bases, and 7 bases had no gene match. CDR3 bases: TGTGCCTGGAGTTTAGGACTAGCGGGAAGTGACGAGCAGTACTTC. Encoded protein: CAWSLGLAGSDEQYF.

The gene calls are TRBV4-1 and TRBJ2-1; D perhaps matches TRBD1 (6 bases). The CDR3 has 17 residues. The germline V and J ends were trimmed by 0 bases and 3 bases, with 15 bases remaining between them. The germline V gene has CDR1 MGHRA and CDR2 YSYEKL. The CDR3 region is CASSQDIKDRYYNEQFF. DNA of the CDR3: TGCGCCAGCAGCCAAGATATCAAGGACAGATACTACAATGAGCAGTTCTTC.

CDR3 nucleotide sequence: TGTGCCAGCAGCTCTGAGGTCGGCTCCTACGAGCAGTACTTC. Its protein is CASSSEVGSYEQYF. This chain uses TRBV7-6 with TRBJ2-7; D is unclear. CDR1 and CDR2 from the germline V gene are SGHVS and FNYEAQ. Trimming left V 4 bases short and J 0 bases short, with 10 bases between. This CDR3 has 14 amino acids.

The chain uses TRBV11-2 and TRBJ2-1, with TRBD2 matching over 13 bases. V lost 2 bases to trimming and J lost 7 bases; unmatched junction nucleotides: 2. The CDR3 runs 15 residues. Per the germline V gene, CDR1 is SGHAT and CDR2 is FQNNGV. In DNA, the CDR3 is TGTGCCAGCAGCTTATGGACTAGCGGGAGAAATGAGCAGTTCTTC. It encodes CASSLWTSGRNEQFF.

This clone has a handful of counts. The chain carries TRBV27 and TRBJ1-2, with TRBD1 matching over 7 bases. The germline V gene encodes CDR1 MNHEY and CDR2 SMNVEV (reference sequence). The CDR3 is 13 amino acids. The ends lost 7 bases at V and 3 bases at J; junction bases unmatched: 5. CDR3 DNA: TGTGCCAGCACCAGGACAGGCCACTATGGCTACACCTTC. Translating gives CASTRTGHYGYTF.

V usage is TRBV18 and J usage is TRBJ2-1; a possible D gene is TRBD1 (6 bases). Germline assignment: CDR1 KGHSH and CDR2 LQKENI. CDR3 length: 13 residues. The V and J ends lost 5 bases and 4 bases respectively, with 9 bases between them. CDR3 in DNA: TGTGCCAGCTCATGGACAGTTTACAATGAGCAGTTCTTC. Amino acid sequence: CASSWTVYNEQFF. Based on the CDR3 plus reference TRBV18 and TRBJ2-1, the full variable domain is NAGVMQNPRHLVRRRGQEARLRCSPMKGHSHVYWYRQLPEEGLKFMVYLQKENIIDESGMPKERFSAEFPKEGPSILRIQQVVRGDSAAYFCASSWTVYNEQFFGPGTRLTVL.

The CDR3 sequence: CAISETGDNYGYTF. CDR3 coding DNA: TGTGCCATCAGTGAGACAGGTGATAACTATGGCTACACCTTC. The chain is built from TRBV10-3 and TRBJ1-2; TRBD1 might be the D (5 bases). Looked up from germline, CDR1 is ENHRY and CDR2 is SYGVKD. V lost 2 bases and J 1 base, leaving 8 bases between the germline ends. This CDR3 is 14 amino acids long.